These 30 T cell receptor beta chains came from one sample sequenced in a study of cytomegalovirus exposure and HLA in healthy donors (dated by TCRdb to 2016 to 2017). Receptor libraries were prepared by the immunoSEQ multiplex PCR assay. The multiplex PCR relied on a mix of 60 forward primers for TCR Vbeta segments and 13 reverse primers for TCR Jbeta segments. The table was pulled from immuneACCESS by TCRdb, which kept in-frame rearrangements only. Such tables lose some clones; where checked, under half of the loss comes from unresolved V genes, and the rest has no known cause. The table for this sample lists over 100,000 clones. Of the sample, over 1.5% falls within the top ten clones. Sequencing was done on a sample of PBMCs. The source of these receptors is a woman aged 40 to 50 in good health and CMV-seropositive.

V is TRBV6-5 and J is TRBJ2-2; 9 bases are a match to TRBD1. V trimming: 1 base; J trimming: 4 bases; junction bases outside the gene matches: 4. The CDR3 loop spans 16 amino acids. Germline CDR1 and CDR2: MNHEY and SVGAGI. CDR3 nucleotides: TGTGCCAGCAGTTACTATCTGACAGGGGGCACCGGGGAGCTGTTTTTT. Protein sequence: CASSYYLTGGTGELFF.

J is TRBJ2-5 and V is TRBV27; no definite D call. CDR1 is MNHEY and CDR2 is SMNVEV in the germline V gene (reference sequence). This CDR3 has 14 residues. The germline V and J ends were trimmed by 2 bases and 4 bases, with 11 bases remaining between them. CDR3 sequence (DNA): TGTGCCAGCAGTTTAAGCGCCCTCGCAGAGACCCAGTACTTC. As protein: CASSLSALAETQYF.

This chain's CDR3 is CASSEGTTYYNEQFF. The CDR3 DNA reads as TGTGCCAGCAGTGAAGGGACTACCTACTACAATGAGCAGTTCTTC. The chain recombines TRBV6-1 with TRBJ2-1; D perhaps matches TRBD2 (6 bases). This CDR3 has 15 residues. Germline V gives CDR1 MNHNS, CDR2 SASEGT. V gave up 1 base and J gave up 3 bases, with 10 bases separating them.

The chain recombines TRBV7-3 with TRBJ1-1, with a weak D call TRBD1 (6 bases). The CDR3 spans 14 residues. Germline loops: CDR1 SGHTA, CDR2 FQGTGA. The ends were cut back, 6 bases at V and 4 bases at J, with 15 bases in the middle. The CDR3 here is CASSTGLIGTEAFF. In nucleotides, the CDR3 is TGTGCCAGCAGTACAGGGTTGATCGGCACTGAAGCTTTCTTT.

J is TRBJ2-7 and V is TRBV6-5, with 10 bases matching TRBD1. This CDR3 contains 12 residues. Germline CDR1 is MNHEY and CDR2 is SVGAGI. V gave up 8 bases and J gave up 2 bases; unmatched junction bases: 0. The CDR3 loop is CASGTGAYEQYF. The CDR3 coding sequence is TGTGCCAGCGGGACAGGGGCCTACGAGCAGTACTTC.

The gene calls are TRBV6-1 and TRBJ1-2; D remains unclear. Trimming removed 4 bases at V and 0 bases at J, with 6 bases between. Germline CDR1 and CDR2: MNHNS and SASEGT. This CDR3 region has 13 residues. The CDR3 region has the DNA TGTGCCAGCAGTGTGGAGTCTAACTATGGCTACACCTTC. It yields the protein CASSVESNYGYTF.

V is TRBV5-6 and J is TRBJ2-1, with 7 bases identical to TRBD2. CDR3 length: 16 amino acids. CDR1 and CDR2 (germline): SGHDT, YYEEEE. With 0 bases clipped from V and 0 bases from J, the junction kept 3 bases outside the gene matches. The CDR3 DNA reads TGTGCCAGCAGCTTGGGGCTAGCGGACTCCTACAATGAGCAGTTCTTC. Translating gives CASSLGLADSYNEQFF.

This chain connects TRBV5-1 to TRBJ2-3; tentatively, D is TRBD2 (6 bases). The germline gives CDR1 SGHRS, CDR2 YFSETQ. The CDR3 runs to 14 residues. Trimming left V 7 bases short and J 6 bases short, with 18 bases between. CDR3 sequence reads: CASSEEAGRDTQYF. The CDR3 DNA follows: TGCGCCAGCTCAGAGGAGGCGGGACGTGATACGCAGTATTTT.

The chain couples TRBV6-5 to TRBJ2-2; 7 nucleotides align to TRBD1. Germline V lookup: CDR1 MNHEY, CDR2 SVGAGI. The CDR3 is made up of 16 amino acids. Losses at the gene ends were 0 bases for V and 6 bases for J; bases not matched to a gene: 7. In DNA, the CDR3 is TGTGCCAGCAGTTACTCGAATTTAGGGGGCCCCGGGGAGCTGTTTTTT. It specifies CASSYSNLGGPGELFF.

The chain uses TRBV7-8 and TRBJ2-3, with 8 nucleotides matching TRBD1. The CDR3 length is 15 residues. CDR1 is SGHVS, CDR2 FQNEAQ, per germline. Germline trimming cut 5 bases from V and 6 bases from J; bases unmatched to any gene: 10. The DNA for the CDR3 is TGTGCCAGCAGCAACGACAGGGGCCACCGGGATACGCAGTATTTT. It specifies CASSNDRGHRDTQYF.

The chain is built from TRBV5-8 and TRBJ1-5, with 7 positions matching TRBD1. J lost 5 bases, V lost 4 bases, and 9 bases had no gene match. The V gene's germline CDR1 is SGHTS and CDR2 YDEGEE. This CDR3 comprises 15 residues. CDR3: CASSPSDRVDQPQHF. The CDR3, as DNA: TGTGCCAGCAGCCCGAGTGACAGGGTTGATCAGCCCCAGCATTTT.

The genes are TRBV27 and TRBJ1-5; 10 bases align to TRBD1. There are 17 residues in the CDR3. The germline CDR1 and CDR2 sequences are MNHEY and SMNVEV (reference sequence). The V gene end was trimmed by 4 bases and the J gene end by 2 bases; junction bases not matched to a gene: 8. CDR3 in amino acids: CASSSRQGAVGNQPQHF. CDR3 nucleotide sequence: TGTGCCAGCAGTTCCCGACAGGGGGCAGTCGGCAATCAGCCCCAGCATTTT.

With regard to this clone: A junction boundary mismatches the germline segment, possibly from a read error. CDR3 loop: CASSPADMLTF. The CDR3 coding sequence is TGTGCCAGCAGCCCCGCGGACATGCTTACCTTC. This chain joins TRBV7-2 and TRBJ2-7; D may be TRBD1 (5 bases). Germline lookup yields CDR1 SGHTA and CDR2 FQGNSA. The CDR3 length is 11 residues.

The chain combines TRBV29-1 with TRBJ1-4, with 8 bases fitting TRBD1. This CDR3 has 15 residues. Unmatched junction bases numbered 3, after V lost 0 bases and J lost 3 bases. Germline V gene lookup returns CDR1 SQVTM and CDR2 ANQGSEA. Here the CDR3 reads CSVEDPTGANEKLFF. CDR3 in DNA: TGCAGCGTTGAAGACCCGACAGGGGCTAATGAAAAACTGTTTTTT.

The chain employs TRBV29-1 and TRBJ2-3; D may be TRBD1 (5 bases). V was clipped by 5 bases and J by 0 bases, with 12 bases between them. Germline V gives CDR1 SQVTM, CDR2 ANQGSEA. This CDR3 comprises 14 residues. CDR3 DNA: TGCAGCGTTCTTGGGGCGACTAGCACAGATACGCAGTATTTT. This sequence encodes CSVLGATSTDTQYF.

The V and J genes are TRBV12-5 and TRBJ2-1, with a possible D match to TRBD1 (7 bases). There are 16 residues in the CDR3. V lost 0 bases to trimming and J lost 5 bases, with 14 bases between them. From germline, CDR1 is LGHNT and CDR2 FRNRAP. Here the CDR3 DNA reads TGTGCTAGTGGTTTGGTAGGGCAGGGGGGACACAATGAGCAGTTCTTC. Encoded protein: CASGLVGQGGHNEQFF. Drawing the rest from reference TRBV12-5 and TRBJ2-1, the complete variable domain is DARVTQTPRHKVTEMGQEVTMRCQPILGHNTVFWYRQTMMQGLELLAYFRNRAPLDDSGMPKDRFSAEMPDATLATLKIQPSEPRDSAVYFCASGLVGQGGHNEQFFGPGTRLTVL.

The chain employs TRBV6-1 and TRBJ1-2; 7 bases are shared with TRBD1. The CDR3 covers 16 residues. Germline values: CDR1 MNHNS, CDR2 SASEGT. Trimming at V came to 1 base and at J to 2 bases, leaving 7 bases not matched to a gene. The CDR3 spells CASSEVRQGLNYGYTF. In DNA form, the CDR3 reads TGTGCCAGCAGTGAAGTCCGACAGGGTCTGAACTATGGCTACACCTTC.

The chain joins TRBV5-1 to TRBJ2-5; tentatively, D is TRBD2 (5 bases). Germline assignment: CDR1 SGHRS and CDR2 YFSETQ. The ends were cut back, 0 bases at V and 0 bases at J, with 9 bases in the middle. There are 15 residues in the CDR3. The CDR3 DNA follows: TGCGCCAGCAGCTTGGGCGGGCCCAACCAAGAGACCCAGTACTTC. Translating gives CASSLGGPNQETQYF.

The chain joins TRBV4-1 to TRBJ2-7; 9 bases match TRBD1. V was clipped by 2 bases and J by 3 bases; unmatched bases: 5. The CDR3 runs 15 residues. Germline V gene data show CDR1 as MGHRA and CDR2 as YSYEKL. CDR3 residues: CASSQRTGEFYEQYF. The DNA of the CDR3 is TGCGCCAGCAGCCAAAGGACAGGGGAGTTCTACGAGCAGTACTTC.

Points on this clone: Distinct nucleotide sequences in the sample also encode this CDR3. This chain uses TRBV9 with TRBJ2-3; TRBD2 is a possible D gene (6 bases). Germline V gene data show CDR1 as SGDLS and CDR2 as YYNGEE. V was shortened by 0 bases and J by 0 bases, with 8 bases between the two germline ends. The length of the CDR3 is 15 residues. The CDR3 coding sequence is TGTGCCAGCAGCGTAGTAAGCGGGAGCACAGATACGCAGTATTTT. This codes for CASSVVSGSTDTQYF. Full variable domain (rest looked up from reference TRBV9 and TRBJ2-3): DSGVTQTPKHLITATGQRVTLRCSPRSGDLSVYWYQQSLDQGLQFLIQYYNGEERAKGNILERFSAQQFPDLHSELNLSSLELGDSALYFCASSVVSGSTDTQYFGPGTRLTVL.

This chain uses TRBV7-8 with TRBJ2-7; TRBD2 is a possible D gene (6 bases). The ends were cut back, 4 bases at V and 4 bases at J, with 17 bases in the middle. The CDR3 sequence is 15 residues long. Germline CDR1 is SGHVS and CDR2 is FQNEAQ. CDR3: CASSYLGDSGYEQYF. For the CDR3, the DNA is TGTGCCAGCAGCTACCTGGGGGACTCAGGATACGAGCAGTACTTC.

The V call is TRBV27, the J call TRBJ2-3; perhaps TRBD1 as D (5 bases). There are 16 residues in the CDR3. CDR1 and CDR2 from the germline V gene are MNHEY and SMNVEV (reference sequence). V lost 6 bases and J 0 bases, leaving 16 bases between the germline ends. CDR3 loop: CASSAIGAGSTDTQYF. CDR3 DNA: TGTGCCAGCAGCGCCATTGGGGCAGGGAGCACAGATACGCAGTATTTT.

This rearrangement joins TRBV19 to TRBJ1-1, with D maybe TRBD1 (5 bases). This CDR3 spans 14 amino acids. Germline V gene lookup returns CDR1 LNHDA and CDR2 SQIVND (reference sequence). V lost 8 bases, J lost 6 bases, and 19 bases lay in between. The CDR3 reads CASLLGPGRSEAFF. CDR3 coding DNA: TGTGCCAGTTTGCTGGGGCCGGGCCGGTCTGAAGCTTTCTTT.

This chain connects TRBV4-1 to TRBJ2-3; D unresolved. Between the trimmed V and J ends, which lost 0 bases and 14 bases, there was a span of 21 bases. Germline V gene sequence: CDR1 MGHRA, CDR2 YSYEKL. The CDR3 spans 15 residues. CDR3 sequence (DNA): TGCGCCAGCAGCCAAGATCTAGTACTCGTCCCAGATCGGTATTTT. This codes for CASSQDLVLVPDRYF.

The chain is built from TRBV19 and TRBJ2-3; 7 nucleotides agree with TRBD2. This CDR3 is built from 14 residues. V shed 4 bases and J 6 bases; nucleotides not matched to a gene: 7. CDR1 is LNHDA, CDR2 SQIVND, per germline (reference sequence). CDR3 protein: CASSNPGLRDTQYF. The CDR3, as DNA: TGTGCCAGTAGTAATCCGGGACTAAGGGATACGCAGTATTTT.

The chain links TRBV4-1 to TRBJ1-1; 9 positions agree with TRBD1. This CDR3 comprises 14 residues. V lost 3 bases to trimming and J lost 4 bases; unmatched junction nucleotides: 3. CDR1 is MGHRA and CDR2 is YSYEKL in the germline V gene. CDR3: CASSQGDRATEAFF. Here the CDR3 DNA reads TGCGCCAGCAGCCAGGGGGACAGGGCCACTGAAGCTTTCTTT.

The genes are TRBV28 and TRBJ1-2; TRBD1 matches 8 bases. V shed 7 bases and J 5 bases; nucleotides not matched to a gene: 6. CDR3 length: 13 amino acids. Germline-derived CDR1 and CDR2 are MDHEN and SYDVKM. The CDR3 DNA reads TGTGCCAGCATCCGGACAGGGAGATATGGCTACACCTTC. It translates to CASIRTGRYGYTF.

The CDR3 DNA sequence: TGTGCCAGCAGCGTAGCTACAGTGGACAGGGGGAATGAAAAACTGTTTTTT. As protein: CASSVATVDRGNEKLFF. This chain joins TRBV9 and TRBJ1-4, with 10 positions matching TRBD1. CDR1 is SGDLS and CDR2 is YYNGEE in the germline V gene. Germline trimming cut 0 bases from V and 5 bases from J; bases unmatched to any gene: 7. The CDR3 consists of 17 residues.

The V and J genes are TRBV29-1 and TRBJ2-1; TRBD2 matches at 13 bases. This CDR3 is built from 14 residues. Germline V gene data show CDR1 as SQVTM and CDR2 as ANQGSEA. V was pared by 5 bases and J by 8 bases, with 6 bases of the junction left unmatched. DNA for the CDR3: TGCAGCGTTAAACGGACTAGCGGGAGAGATGAGCAGTTCTTC. Translated, it gives CSVKRTSGRDEQFF.

The gene calls are TRBV10-3 and TRBJ2-1; 10 nucleotides line up with TRBD1. Per the germline V gene, CDR1 is ENHRY and CDR2 is SYGVKD. V was clipped by 7 bases and J by 8 bases; unmatched bases: 11. This CDR3 spans 15 amino acids. CDR3 in DNA: TGTGCCATCAACGGGGGGGGACAGGGGCAATATGAGCAGTTCTTC. It translates to CAINGGGQGQYEQFF.